This entry concerns a single T cell receptor (beta chain). Its binding antigen is unknown. No per-base quality is available; no much larger clone lies one base away. This sample's time point label indicates: before S. Paratyphi A challenge (baseline). Using flow cytometry, MAIT cells, defined as Valpha7.2+ CD161+ T cells, were identified and sorted. Circulating MAIT cell TCRbeta repertoires were profiled longitudinally in six volunteers who developed enteric fever after controlled oral challenge with live Salmonella Paratyphi A. Every diagnosed volunteer provided MAIT cell samples at three timepoints: pre-infection, mid-infection and post-infection. A diagnosis of enteric fever was based on Paratyphi A bacteremia and/or a persistent fever above 38 degrees C that lasted longer than 12 hours. Challenged volunteers were diagnosed with infection sometime between day 4 and day 7 after challenge. For RNA extraction, between roughly 4,500 and 11,000 MAIT cells from each sample were sorted straight into RNAqueous-Micro lysis buffer. Lymphoprep gradient centrifugation was used to isolate peripheral blood mononuclear cells from blood samples and leukocyte cones. Cells were sorted on either a BD FACSAria Fusion or a BD FACSAria III sorter.

Measured from the cysteine to the phenylalanine, the CDR3 is 15 residues long. CDR3 DNA is the only sequence kept; it has 45 bases, read in frame from the first base. V lost 5 bases and J lost 6 bases; the stretch between them is 23 bases long. The germline V gene (reference sequence) specifies DFQATT as CDR1 and SNEGSKA as CDR2. These data are taken from a study of MAIT cells during Salmonella Paratyphi A infection (dated by TCRdb to 2016 to 2017). Turning to the overall study: A single dose of 1-5x10^3 CFU of S. Paratyphi A strain NVGH308 was ingested by adult volunteers aged 18 to 60. Starting at diagnosis, diagnosed volunteers were given ciprofloxacin 500 mg twice a day for 14 days.

The paper as a whole reports these results and caveats: Compared with healthy controls, diagnosed volunteers had more expansion or contraction among the top five MAIT clonotypes (roughly 0.5 versus 0.14), suggesting that infection reshaped the repertoire. Although the availability of volunteer samples limited sample sizes, the sizes were judged adequate for detecting differences between groups. Space occupied by over-represented MAIT clonotypes fell significantly from baseline to mid-infection (roughly 0.18 to 0.092), with no significant post-infection difference. MAIT TRBV usage was oligoclonal with a preference for TRBV20 and TRBV6, and infection appeared not to change this usage.

The library was produced with 5' RACE. TCRbeta was amplified in two rounds of PCR using Phusion High-Fidelity polymerase, and the primers added sample-specific barcodes. TCRbeta libraries were made through template-switch cDNA synthesis using SMARTScribe reverse transcriptase and a TRBC-specific primer. The barcoded samples were pooled and then prepared using the NEBNext Ultra DNA Library Prep Kit for Illumina. Sequencing of the libraries took place on an Illumina MiSeq using the MiSeq reagent kit v2, 300 cycles. On the study's bioinformatics: Jemultiplexer demultiplexed the reads by barcode, and MiTCR with default parameters aligned the reads. Non-functional sequences were removed with VDJtools, and each clonotype was defined by its amino acid sequence, with frequencies calculated from the assigned sequence reads. In the clonal space homeostasis analysis, clonotypes were grouped by frequency into over-represented (0.05-1), large, medium and small bins. TCRdb reanalyzed the raw reads on its own, using fastp at Q25 for trimming and MiXCR for clone calling, and kept in-frame beta chains. Every entry covers one CDR3 protein and lists the most common genes and DNA from its rows. The V and J calls and clone size come from TCRdb's table, not from the authors' own analysis. The sample data list about 1,400 distinct CDR3 sequences, and 52% of these were observed just once. Approximately 38% of the sample is in the top ten clones.

Sequencing used MAIT cells from blood, obtained at the first sampling point of the challenge study. This TCR was recovered from a person aged 18 to 70 who was deliberately infected with Salmonella Paratyphi A in a paratyphoid fever challenge study. The chain couples TRBV20-1 to TRBJ2-7; 5 matching bases give a weak D call of TRBD1. The bases are TGCAGTGCTCAAGACGTGGGCAGGGAACCTGGCGAGCAGTACTTC. Its protein product is CSAQDVGREPGEQYF.